Below, one T cell receptor (beta chain) is given with its context. After removal of 3 bases from V and 4 bases from J, the junction contained 12 bases not matched to a gene. The CDR3 loop spans 17 amino acids. Germline V gene data show CDR1 as MNHEY and CDR2 as SMNVEV (reference sequence). The data belong to a study of blood T cell repertoires in COVID-19. About the study: Acute and convalescent COVID-19 specimens originated in the United States, Italy and Spain. T cells, B-cell-depleted T cells, or PBMCs supplied cDNA or gDNA.

Per the authors' pipeline: Estimates of nucleated cell counts were drawn from the amplification of reference gene primers. TCRdb's table, derived via immunoSEQ multiplex PCR, lists solely in-frame clones and lacks some. V and J calls and clone size are as listed in that table; D and trimming were resolved from the DNA. Altogether around 140,000 clones are present, roughly 79% being singletons, with the ten largest covering around 2.1%. The J gene is TRBJ2-1, the V gene TRBV27, with 7 bases aligning to TRBD1. This TCR derives from a woman aged 55-69 years with acute or convalescent COVID-19. The sample comprised peripheral blood. This CDR3 is CASSFRTGQPLYNEQFF. The CDR3 bases are TGTGCCAGCAGTTTCAGAACGGGACAGCCCCTTTACAATGAGCAGTTCTTC.